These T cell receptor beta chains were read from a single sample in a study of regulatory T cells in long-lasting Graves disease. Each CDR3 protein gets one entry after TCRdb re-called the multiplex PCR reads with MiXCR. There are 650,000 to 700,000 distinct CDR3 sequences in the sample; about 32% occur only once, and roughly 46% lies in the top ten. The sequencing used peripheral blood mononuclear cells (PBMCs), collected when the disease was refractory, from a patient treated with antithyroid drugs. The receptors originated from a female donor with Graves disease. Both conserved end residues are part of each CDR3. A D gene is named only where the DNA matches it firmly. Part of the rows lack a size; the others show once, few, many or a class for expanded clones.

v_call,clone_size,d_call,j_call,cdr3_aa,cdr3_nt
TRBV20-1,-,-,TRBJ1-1,CSARGVIRGFGGTEAFF,TGCAGTGCTAGGGGGGTAATCCGGGGCTTCGGGGGGACTGAAGCTTTCTTT
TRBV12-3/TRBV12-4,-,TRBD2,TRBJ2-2,CASLTLAVTGELFF,TGTGCCAGCTTGACCCTAGCGGTCACCGGGGAGCTGTTTTTT
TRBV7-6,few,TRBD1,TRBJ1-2,CASSLAPGQGEGYTF,TGTGCCAGCAGCTTAGCGCCGGGCCAGGGGGAGGGCTACACCTTC
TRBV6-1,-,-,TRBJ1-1,CASSEPNTEAFF,TGTGCCAGCAGTGAACCAAACACTGAAGCTTTCTTT
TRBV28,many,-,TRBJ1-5,CASSLRVPRSAQHF,TGTGCCAGCAGTCTCAGGGTTCCCAGATCAGCCCAGCATTTT
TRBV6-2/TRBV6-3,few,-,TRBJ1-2,CASSYRQSGYTF,TGTGCCAGCAGTTATCGACAGTCTGGCTACACCTTC
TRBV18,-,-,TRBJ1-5,CASAGSGRRQPQHF,TGTGCCAGCGCAGGCTCAGGGAGGAGGCAGCCCCAGCATTTT
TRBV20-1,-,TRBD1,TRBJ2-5,CSASRDRFQETQYF,TGCAGTGCTAGCCGGGACAGGTTCCAAGAGACCCAGTACTTC
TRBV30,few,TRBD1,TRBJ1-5,CAWSPPGTVNQPQHF,TGTGCCTGGAGTCCCCCCGGGACAGTCAATCAGCCCCAGCATTTT
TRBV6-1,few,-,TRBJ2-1,CASSDSGGLEQFF,TGTGCCAGCAGTGATAGTGGGGGATTGGAGCAGTTCTTC
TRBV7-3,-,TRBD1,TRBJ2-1,CASSSRDRVHEQFF,TGTGCCAGCAGCTCCCGGGACAGGGTCCATGAGCAGTTCTTC
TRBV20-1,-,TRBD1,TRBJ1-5,CSASQGARGNQPQHF,TGCAGTGCCTCCCAGGGGGCACGGGGCAATCAGCCCCAGCATTTT
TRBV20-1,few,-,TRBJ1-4,CSVSKNEKLFF,TGCAGTGTCAGTAAAAATGAAAAACTGTTTTTT
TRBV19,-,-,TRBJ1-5,CASSIGGTMDQPQHF,TGTGCCAGTAGTATAGGAGGGACAATGGATCAGCCCCAGCATTTT
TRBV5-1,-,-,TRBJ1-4,CASSAGRLNEKLFF,TGCGCCAGCAGCGCGGGACGGCTTAATGAAAAACTGTTTTTT
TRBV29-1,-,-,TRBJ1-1,CSVVGAYRVAQNTEAFF,TGCAGCGTTGTAGGAGCGTACAGGGTCGCTCAGAACACTGAAGCTTTCTTT
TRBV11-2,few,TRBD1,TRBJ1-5,CASSWDRGPGRQPQHF,TGTGCCAGCAGCTGGGACAGGGGGCCCGGGAGACAGCCCCAGCATTTT
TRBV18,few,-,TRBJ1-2,CASSDDYGYTF,TGTGCCAGCTCGGACGACTATGGCTACACCTTC
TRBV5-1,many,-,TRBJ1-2,CASSLAANYGYTF,TGTGCCAGCAGCTTGGCCGCTAACTATGGCTACACCTTC
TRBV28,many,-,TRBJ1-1,CASSPRGLLPEAFF,TGTGCCAGCAGCCCAAGGGGACTTCTCCCCGAAGCTTTCTTT
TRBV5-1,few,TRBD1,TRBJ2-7,CASSPGIRDSQIPWYEQYF,TGCGCCAGCAGCCCCGGTATCCGGGACAGCCAGATTCCGTGGTACGAGCAGTACTTC
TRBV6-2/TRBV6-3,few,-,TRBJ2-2,CASSSVVAGELFF,TGTGCCAGCAGTTCCGTAGTCGCCGGGGAGCTGTTTTTT
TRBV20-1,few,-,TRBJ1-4,CSARDRLQGFEKLFF,TGCAGTGCTAGAGATCGGTTACAGGGATTTGAAAAACTGTTTTTT
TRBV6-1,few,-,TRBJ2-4,CASSEDSPNIQYF,TGTGCCAGCAGTGAGGACAGTCCGAACATTCAGTACTTC
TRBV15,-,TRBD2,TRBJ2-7,CATSRERGLAGYEQYF,TGTGCCACCAGCAGAGAGCGGGGGCTAGCGGGCTACGAGCAGTACTTC
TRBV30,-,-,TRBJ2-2,CAWSSYNPGLTTGELFF,TGTGCCTGGAGTTCCTATAATCCCGGACTGACAACCGGGGAGCTGTTTTTT
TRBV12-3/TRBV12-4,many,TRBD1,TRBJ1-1,CASSTQGDTEAFF,TGTGCCAGCTCTACGCAGGGGGACACTGAAGCTTTCTTT
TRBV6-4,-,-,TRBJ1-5,CAGSMDGSNQPQHF,TGTGCCGGCAGCATGGACGGTAGCAATCAGCCCCAGCATTTT
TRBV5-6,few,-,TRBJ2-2,CASSLNSPSTGELFF,TGTGCCAGCAGCTTAAACAGCCCGAGCACCGGGGAGCTGTTTTTT
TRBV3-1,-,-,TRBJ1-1,CASSRGAVGRSNTEAFF,TGTGCCAGCAGCCGGGGAGCTGTCGGTAGATCGAACACTGAAGCTTTCTTT
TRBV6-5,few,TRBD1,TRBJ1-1,CASSSLTGDVAAFF,TGTGCCAGCAGTTCCCTGACAGGGGATGTGGCAGCTTTCTTT
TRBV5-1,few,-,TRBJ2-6,CASRAGSSGANVLTF,TGCGCCAGCAGGGCGGGTTCCTCTGGGGCCAACGTCCTGACTTTC
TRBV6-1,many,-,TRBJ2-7,CASSPPFPGEQYF,TGTGCCAGCAGTCCCCCGTTCCCTGGGGAGCAGTACTTC
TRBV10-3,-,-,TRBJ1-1,CAIRDSMNTEAFF,TGTGCCATCAGGGACAGCATGAACACTGAAGCTTTCTTT
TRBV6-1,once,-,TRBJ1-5,CASSAVTGSNQPQHF,TGTGCCAGCAGTGCAGTGACAGGTAGCAATCAGCCCCAGCATTTT
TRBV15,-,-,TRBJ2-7,CATSPVPRQSYEQYF,TGTGCCACCAGCCCTGTGCCTCGACAGAGCTACGAGCAGTACTTC
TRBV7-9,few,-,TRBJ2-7,CASSRSPGAGYEQYF,TGTGCCAGCAGTAGATCCCCCGGGGCAGGATACGAGCAGTACTTC
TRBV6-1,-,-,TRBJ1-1,CASSEEPSLNTEAFF,TGTGCCAGCAGTGAAGAACCCAGTTTGAACACTGAAGCTTTCTTT
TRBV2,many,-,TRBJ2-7,CASSESGAYYEQYF,TGTGCCAGCAGTGAATCAGGGGCTTACTACGAGCAGTACTTC
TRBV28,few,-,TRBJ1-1,CASSYYPPSEAFF,TGTGCCAGCAGTTACTACCCCCCCTCTGAAGCTTTCTTT
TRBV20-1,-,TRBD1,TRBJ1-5,CSARGGTGGEQPQHF,TGCAGTGCTAGAGGAGGGACAGGGGGCGAACAGCCCCAGCATTTT
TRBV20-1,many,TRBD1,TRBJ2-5,CSAFGTDQETQYF,TGCAGTGCCTTCGGGACAGACCAAGAGACCCAGTACTTC
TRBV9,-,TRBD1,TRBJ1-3,CASSVGVGQGGNTIYF,TGTGCCAGCAGCGTAGGGGTGGGACAGGGTGGAAACACCATATATTTT
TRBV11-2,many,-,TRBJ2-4,CASSLVRQGENIQYF,TGTGCCAGCAGCTTAGTTCGGCAGGGTGAAAACATTCAGTACTTC
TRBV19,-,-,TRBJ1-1,CASSGTTPLDVSGPEAFF,TGTGCCAGTAGTGGGACCACTCCTCTCGATGTGAGTGGGCCTGAAGCTTTCTTT
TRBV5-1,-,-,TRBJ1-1,CASSLKEGTEAFF,TGCGCCAGCAGCTTGAAAGAAGGCACTGAAGCTTTCTTT
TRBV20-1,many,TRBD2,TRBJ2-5,CSAGRLAGVTETQYF,TGCAGTGCCGGGCGGCTAGCGGGAGTCACCGAGACCCAGTACTTC
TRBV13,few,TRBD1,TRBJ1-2,CASSSGTGTSYGYTF,TGTGCCAGCAGCTCCGGGACAGGGACCAGCTATGGCTACACCTTC
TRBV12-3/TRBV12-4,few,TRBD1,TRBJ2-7,CASSLGVGTGGDEQYF,TGTGCCAGCAGTTTAGGTGTGGGGACAGGGGGCGACGAGCAGTACTTC
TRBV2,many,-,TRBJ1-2,CASSVRDGYGYTF,TGTGCCAGCAGTGTCCGGGACGGTTATGGCTACACCTTC
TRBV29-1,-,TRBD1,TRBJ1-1,CSAGTGVSEAFF,TGCAGCGCCGGGACAGGGGTGTCTGAAGCTTTCTTT
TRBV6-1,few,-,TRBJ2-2,CATSLANTGELFF,TGTGCCACCTCCCTAGCGAACACCGGGGAGCTGTTTTTT
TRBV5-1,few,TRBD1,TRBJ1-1,CASRFEGAGAFF,TGCGCCAGCAGGTTCGAGGGGGCGGGAGCTTTCTTT
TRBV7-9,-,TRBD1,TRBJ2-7,CASRQGHYEQYF,TGTGCCAGTAGACAGGGCCACTACGAGCAGTACTTC
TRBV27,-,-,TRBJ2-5,CASSFRGRGQETQYF,TGTGCCAGCAGTTTCAGAGGCAGGGGCCAAGAGACCCAGTACTTC
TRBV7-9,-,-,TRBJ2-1,CASSRTYNEQFF,TGTGCCAGCAGCAGAACCTACAATGAGCAGTTCTTC
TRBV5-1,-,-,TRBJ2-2,CASSLVQSGAGELFF,TGCGCCAGCAGCTTGGTTCAATCAGGCGCCGGGGAGCTGTTTTTT
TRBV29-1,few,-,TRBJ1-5,CRKRGRVGQPQHF,TGCAGAAAGAGGGGCAGGGTCGGCCAGCCCCAGCATTTT
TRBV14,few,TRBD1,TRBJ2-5,CASSWTDRGGETQYF,TGTGCCAGCAGCTGGACGGACAGGGGAGGGGAGACCCAGTACTTC
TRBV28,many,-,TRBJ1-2,CASWGQGARTF,-